The 19 T cell receptor beta chains below all came from one sample that was sequenced in a study of T cells in Graves' hyperthyroidism and ophthalmopathy. Regions amplified from RNA transcripts were the TCR beta CDR3 regions. When the TCR CDR3 underwent first-round RT-PCR, the HTBI primer set was used. TCRdb used MiXCR to reprocess the multiplex PCR reads, holding one entry per CDR3 protein. The sample lists 40,000 or so distinct CDR3 sequences, less than 50% occurring once. The sequenced sample was blood. Every receptor here comes from a woman between 50 and 59 years old with Graves' hyperthyroidism that later progressed to Graves' ophthalmopathy.

The rearrangement joins TRBV9 to TRBJ2-3; 9 bases are shared with TRBD2. Looked up from germline, CDR1 is SGDLS and CDR2 is YYNGEE. The ends lost 3 bases at V and 1 base at J; junction bases unmatched: 3. This CDR3 has 15 residues. CDR3: CASSETSGRTDTQYF. In DNA, the CDR3 is TGTGCCAGCAGCGAGACTAGCGGACGCACAGATACGCAGTATTTT.

Regarding this clonotype: The junction and the germline gene differ at one end; a read error may be behind it. The V gene is TRBV11-3, the J gene TRBJ1-1; D possibly corresponds to TRBD1 (6 bases). Germline assignment: CDR1 SGHNT and CDR2 YENEEA. The CDR3 spans 13 residues. CDR3 sequence: CASAAPGDAEAFF. As DNA, the CDR3 is TGCGCCAGCGCGGCCCCAGGGGACGCTGAAGCTTTCTTT.

This clonotype was counted many times. The chain has TRBV7-2 and TRBJ1-2; D not resolved. The CDR3 extends over 19 amino acids. Looked up from germline, CDR1 is SGHTA and CDR2 is FQGNSA. V was shortened by 5 bases and J by 1 base, with 26 bases between the two germline ends. The CDR3 DNA follows: TGTGCCAGCAGCCGCCGTCGGGATAGGGTCGGAACTAGTAACTATGGCTACACCTTC. The encoded protein is CASSRRRDRVGTSNYGYTF. Based on the CDR3 plus reference TRBV7-2 and TRBJ1-2, the full variable domain is GAGVSQSPSNKVTEKGKDVELRCDPISGHTALYWYRQSLGQGLEFLIYFQGNSAPDKSGLPSDRFSAERTGGSVSTLTIQRTQQEDSAVYLCASSRRRDRVGTSNYGYTFGSGTRLTVV.

This clonotype was observed once. The V call is TRBV7-9, the J call TRBJ1-5; 9 nucleotides agree with TRBD1. Trimming removed 5 bases from V and 6 bases from J; junction bases left unmatched: 2. This CDR3 is built from 13 residues. In germline, CDR1 is SEHNR, CDR2 FQNEAQ (reference sequence). CDR3 nucleotides: TGTGCCAGCAGCGGACAGGGGATTCAGCCCCAGCATTTT. Its translation is CASSGQGIQPQHF.

The chain is built from TRBV7-3 and TRBJ2-7; 13 positions match TRBD2. CDR3 length equals 17 residues. Germline-derived CDR1 and CDR2 are SGHTA and FQGTGA. J lost 9 bases, V lost 5 bases, and 16 bases had no gene match. As DNA, the CDR3 is TGTGCCAGCAGCCTACTAGCGGGAGGGCCTCAGCTACGAGGGCAGTACTTC. Protein: CASSLLAGGPQLRGQYF. The variable domain in full, with the rest retrieved from reference TRBV7-3 and TRBJ2-7, is GAGVSQTPSNKVTEKGKYVELRCDPISGHTALYWYRQSLGQGPEFLIYFQGTGAADDSGLPNDRFFAVRPEGSVSTLKIQRTERGDSAVYLCASSLLAGGPQLRGQYFGPGTRLTVT.

The rearrangement links TRBV29-1 to TRBJ2-1, with 10 positions matching TRBD1. Looked up from germline, CDR1 is SQVTM and CDR2 is ANQGSEA. Germline trimming cut 3 bases from V and 6 bases from J; bases unmatched to any gene: 11. The CDR3 is 16 residues long. The CDR3 is CSVDRTGTGDGNEQFF. As DNA, the CDR3 is TGCAGCGTTGATCGCACCGGGACAGGGGACGGCAATGAGCAGTTCTTC.

As regards this clonotype: A junction boundary mismatches the germline segment, possibly from a read error. This chain links TRBV29-1 with TRBJ2-7; 8 bases fit TRBD1. This CDR3 is 13 amino acids long. Per the germline V gene, CDR1 is SQVTM and CDR2 is ANQGSEA. The CDR3 here is CGVTRDRTYEQYF. The CDR3 nucleotides are TGCGGCGTCACCCGGGACAGGACCTACGAGCAGTACTTC.

The chain carries TRBV11-3 and TRBJ2-1; possible D gene TRBD2, 5 bases. Germline V lookup: CDR1 SGHNT, CDR2 YENEEA. This CDR3 contains 14 residues. The CDR3 nucleotides are TGTCCCAACAGCTTAAGCGGCCCTCCGAGGGAGCAGTTCTTC. Translating gives CPNSLSGPPREQFF.

This clonotype came up many times. The chain employs TRBV20-1 and TRBJ2-2; TRBD2 matches 12 bases. V lost 1 base to trimming and J lost 4 bases; unmatched junction nucleotides: 1. There are 15 residues in the CDR3. The germline gives CDR1 DFQATT, CDR2 SNEGSKA (reference sequence). CDR3 residues: CSARGLAGATGELFF. CDR3 sequence (DNA): TGCAGTGCTAGAGGACTAGCGGGGGCCACCGGGGAGCTGTTTTTT.

The chain uses TRBV29-1 and TRBJ1-5; D unresolved. Germline values: CDR1 SQVTM, CDR2 ANQGSEA. CDR3 length: 13 residues. The DNA for the CDR3 is TGCAATGTTGGCCAAGGACGGAATAAGCCCCAGCATTTT. Its protein product is CNVGQGRNKPQHF.

This rearrangement joins TRBV11-3 to TRBJ2-4, with D tentatively TRBD2 (6 bases). Per the germline V gene, CDR1 is SGHNT and CDR2 is YENEEA. CDR3 length: 14 residues. Trimming pared 4 bases from V and 8 bases from J, leaving 15 bases between. The CDR3, as DNA: TGTGCCAGCAGCTACCTCGCCGGGAGAGACATTCAGTACTTC. Translated: CASSYLAGRDIQYF. Drawing the rest from reference TRBV11-3 and TRBJ2-4, the complete variable domain is EAGVVQSPRYKIIEKKQPVAFWCNPISGHNTLYWYLQNLGQGPELLIRYENEEAVDDSQLPKDRFSAERLKGVDSTLKIQPAELGDSAVYLCASSYLAGRDIQYFGAGTRLSVL.

V is TRBV20-1 and J is TRBJ1-2; maybe TRBD1 (5 bases). Germline assignment: CDR1 DFQATT and CDR2 SNEGSKA (reference sequence). The V end lost 3 bases, the J end lost 5 bases, and 7 bases lay between the germline ends. This CDR3 has 11 residues. CDR3: CSARGGYGYTF. As DNA, the CDR3 is TGCAGTGCTAGGGGGGGATATGGCTACACCTTC.

This clonotype appeared a single time. The chain recombines TRBV7-9 with TRBJ2-7; 10 bases line up with TRBD1. V trimming: 5 bases; J trimming: 2 bases; junction bases outside the gene matches: 9. CDR3 length: 16 residues. Germline V gene data show CDR1 as SEHNR and CDR2 as FQNEAQ (reference sequence). The CDR3 coding sequence is TGTGCCAGCAGCCCCACGGGACAGGGGTACACCTACGAGCAGTACTTC. It encodes CASSPTGQGYTYEQYF.

In this sample, this clonotype turned up many times. V usage is TRBV27 and J usage is TRBJ2-2; no clear D gene. With 7 bases removed from V and 0 bases from J, the gap between germline ends came to 12 bases. CDR1 is MNHEY, CDR2 SMNVEV, per germline (reference sequence). The CDR3 covers 15 residues. In nucleotides, the CDR3 is TGTGCCAGCATGTTCGGCGGCACGAACACCGGGGAGCTGTTTTTT. Translation gives CASMFGGTNTGELFF.

The count of this clonotype is one. The DNA is left out, because the CDR3 cannot be placed on it with certainty; the CDR3 is given as TCRdb lists it. The V gene is TRBV10-1, the J gene TRBJ1-2; TRBD1 is the table's D call, not checked against the DNA. CDR1 and CDR2 (germline): WNHNN, SYGVQD (reference sequence). Both ends counted, the CDR3 spans 19 residues. CDR3 sequence reads: CASSESGAGTDTQYFGYTF.

At least ten counts were recorded for this clonotype. This rearrangement joins TRBV2 to TRBJ2-6; no firm D call. V shed 5 bases and J shed 2 bases, with 10 bases lying between them. The CDR3 covers 15 residues. Germline-derived CDR1 and CDR2 are SNHLY and FYNNEI. The CDR3 loop is CASSQSFAGANVLTF. The CDR3 nucleotides read TGTGCCAGCAGTCAAAGTTTCGCTGGGGCCAACGTCCTGACTTTC. Filled out from reference TRBV2 and TRBJ2-6, the complete variable domain reads EPEVTQTPSHQVTQMGQEVILRCVPISNHLYFYWYRQILGQKVEFLVSFYNNEISEKSEIFDDQFSVERPDGSNFTLKIRSTKLEDSAMYFCASSQSFAGANVLTFGAGSRLTVL.

This sequence joins TRBV5-4 and TRBJ1-2; no definite D call. The ends were cut back, 1 base at V and 4 bases at J, with 14 bases in the middle. This CDR3 is built from 15 residues. Germline CDR1 SGHNT, CDR2 YYREEE (reference sequence). The CDR3, as DNA: TGTGCCAGCAGCTTGAGATTTGCGGGAGGCTATGGCTACACCTTC. It yields the protein CASSLRFAGGYGYTF.

The J gene is TRBJ2-1, the V gene TRBV5-6, with a possible D match to TRBD1 (8 bases). This CDR3 is built from 15 residues. The ends were cut back, 0 bases at V and 6 bases at J, with 13 bases in the middle. Per the germline V gene, CDR1 is SGHDT and CDR2 is YYEEEE. Here the CDR3 reads CASSLDRGGTNEQFF. The CDR3 nucleotides read TGTGCCAGCAGCTTGGACAGGGGGGGTACCAATGAGCAGTTCTTC. The full variable domain, its missing parts supplied by reference TRBV5-6 and TRBJ2-1, is DAGVTQSPTHLIKTRGQQVTLRCSPKSGHDTVSWYQQALGQGPQFIFQYYEEEERQRGNFPDRFSGHQFPNYSSELNVNALLLGDSALYLCASSLDRGGTNEQFFGPGTRLTVL.

The chain is built from TRBV9 and TRBJ2-7; TRBD1 might be the D (5 bases). V was clipped by 2 bases and J by 6 bases, with 15 bases between them. CDR3 length: 14 residues. The germline V gene has CDR1 SGDLS and CDR2 YYNGEE. DNA for the CDR3: TGTGCCAGCAGCGTTGCCCCCCAGGGAATCGAGCAGTACTTC. It codes for CASSVAPQGIEQYF.